These T cell receptor beta chains were read from a single sample in a study of cytomegalovirus exposure and HLA in healthy donors. Sequencing used immunoSEQ multiplex PCR; TCRdb keeps in-frame clones, though not all of them. Of about 180,000 clones in the sample, about four fifths were seen once. The sample was PBMCs. These receptors originate from a woman aged 18-35 years in good health and CMV-seropositive. CDR3s include the opening cysteine and the closing phenylalanine or tryptophan. The order of the fields is CDR3 protein, CDR3 DNA, clone size, J gene, D gene, V gene. D genes are given only for firm matches. Clone size is not always given. Where it is, it says once, few, many or a class for expanded clones.

CDR3: CASSLAVSLGGYEQYF; DNA: TGCGCCAGCAGCTTGGCCGTGTCCCTTGGGGGGTACGAGCAGTACTTC; size: .; J: TRBJ2-7; D: .; V: TRBV5-1
CDR3: CASSRHGNRDRAYEQYF; DNA: TGTGCCAGCAGCAGACACGGCAACCGGGACAGGGCCTACGAGCAGTACTTC; size: .; J: TRBJ2-7; D: TRBD1; V: TRBV7-2
CDR3: CASSVDHVGGGEKLFF; DNA: TGTGCCAGCAGCGTAGATCATGTGGGAGGGGGTGAAAAACTGTTTTTT; size: .; J: TRBJ1-4; D: .; V: TRBV9
CDR3: CASSPPGLRNSGELFF; DNA: TGTGCCAGCAGCCCGCCGGGACTCCGAAATTCCGGGGAGCTGTTTTTT; size: few; J: TRBJ2-2; D: .; V: TRBV7-9
CDR3: CASSARQGTQPQHF; DNA: TGTGCCAGCAGTGCCCGACAGGGTACTCAGCCCCAGCATTTT; size: .; J: TRBJ1-5; D: TRBD1; V: TRBV6-5
CDR3: CASSQIPGGNQPQHF; DNA: TGTGCCAGCAGCCAAATTCCCGGGGGCAATCAGCCCCAGCATTTT; size: few; J: TRBJ1-5; D: .; V: TRBV6-1
CDR3: CAWSVPDRGSNGYTF; DNA: TGTGCCTGGAGTGTACCCGACAGGGGGTCGAATGGCTACACCTTC; size: .; J: TRBJ1-2; D: TRBD1; V: TRBV30
CDR3: CASSQVTGPGEQFF; DNA: TGTGCCAGCAGCCAAGTGACAGGACCCGGGGAGCAGTTCTTC; size: .; J: TRBJ2-1; D: .; V: TRBV14
CDR3: CAISESGEVNEQFF; DNA: TGTGCCATCAGTGAAAGTGGGGAGGTCAATGAGCAGTTCTTC; size: .; J: TRBJ2-1; D: .; V: TRBV10-3
CDR3: CASSDYDRDYGYTF; DNA: TGTGCCAGCAGTGACTATGACAGGGACTATGGCTACACCTTC; size: .; J: TRBJ1-2; D: TRBD1; V: TRBV6-1
CDR3: CASSDGTEYSNQPQHF; DNA: TGTGCCAGCAGTGATGGGACAGAGTATAGCAATCAGCCCCAGCATTTT; size: once; J: TRBJ1-5; D: TRBD1; V: TRBV25-1
CDR3: CASSDPGTGNGYTF; DNA: TGCGCCAGCAGTGACCCCGGGACAGGGAATGGCTACACCTTC; size: .; J: TRBJ1-2; D: TRBD1; V: TRBV10-1
CDR3: CSATNLAGTGDYGYTF; DNA: TGCAGCGCCACTAACCTAGCCGGGACAGGGGACTATGGCTACACCTTC; size: .; J: TRBJ1-2; D: TRBD1; V: TRBV29-1
CDR3: CASSLAQGTDTQYF; DNA: TGTGCCAGCAGCTTAGCACAGGGTACAGATACGCAGTATTTT; size: .; J: TRBJ2-3; D: .; V: TRBV7-9
CDR3: CASSPRAFFSSYNEQFF; DNA: TGTGCCAGCAGCCCGAGGGCCTTTTTCAGCTCCTACAATGAGCAGTTCTTC; size: .; J: TRBJ2-1; D: .; V: TRBV9
CDR3: CASSLSRGGPYNEQFF; DNA: TGTGCCAGCAGCTTGTCGCGGGGGGGCCCCTACAATGAGCAGTTCTTC; size: once; J: TRBJ2-1; D: TRBD2; V: TRBV5-8
CDR3: CASRRLAGVQFF; DNA: TGTGCCAGCAGGAGACTAGCGGGGGTGCAGTTCTTC; size: .; J: TRBJ2-1; D: TRBD2; V: TRBV7-6
CDR3: CASSLDQGLGPEAFF; DNA: TGTGCCAGCAGCTTAGATCAGGGGCTGGGGCCTGAAGCTTTCTTT; size: .; J: TRBJ1-1; D: .; V: TRBV7-2
CDR3: CASSLARTGGNTEAFF; DNA: TGTGCCAGCAGCTTAGCGAGGACAGGGGGCAACACTGAAGCTTTCTTT; size: .; J: TRBJ1-1; D: TRBD1; V: TRBV7-2
CDR3: CASTQTAPGDTQYF; DNA: TGTGCCAGCACTCAGACAGCTCCTGGGGATACGCAGTATTTT; size: .; J: TRBJ2-3; D: .; V: TRBV27
CDR3: CASSQERGGVGNQPQHF; DNA: TGCGCCAGCAGCCAAGAAAGAGGGGGCGTGGGCAATCAGCCCCAGCATTTT; size: .; J: TRBJ1-5; D: TRBD1; V: TRBV4-3
CDR3: CASGNNEQFF; DNA: TGTGCCAGCGGCAACAATGAGCAGTTCTTC; size: .; J: TRBJ2-1; D: .; V: TRBV6-5
CDR3: CASSSGQGESEAFF; DNA: TGTGCCAGCTCATCGGGACAGGGTGAGTCTGAAGCTTTCTTT; size: .; J: TRBJ1-1; D: TRBD1; V: TRBV18
CDR3: CASSLETGRETQYF; DNA: TGTGCCAGCAGCTTGGAAACAGGGAGAGAGACCCAGTACTTC; size: .; J: TRBJ2-5; D: .; V: TRBV5-6
CDR3: CASSLQWTSSGYEQYF; DNA: TGCGCCAGCAGCCTCCAATGGACGTCAAGCGGATACGAGCAGTACTTC; size: once; J: TRBJ2-7; D: .; V: TRBV5-1
CDR3: CASSRGTSGGLDYEQYF; DNA: TGTGCCAGCAGCCGGGGGACTAGCGGGGGTCTCGACTACGAGCAGTACTTC; size: .; J: TRBJ2-7; D: TRBD2; V: TRBV4-2